This T cell receptor (beta chain) is from a study of response to subunit inactivated influenza vaccine. Germline assignment: CDR1 SQVTM and CDR2 ANQGSEA. The germline V and J ends were trimmed by 6 bases and 4 bases, with 9 bases remaining between them. This CDR3 comprises 11 residues. TCRdb recomputed calls from the RT-PCR reads with MiXCR, one row per CDR3 protein. The top ten hold about 9.9% of the sample, which has hundreds of thousands of distinct CDR3 sequences, more than 15% seen once. This sample comprised PBMCs from blood, obtained roughly 12 days after vaccination. The TCR sequence derives from a man aged 45-60 years who received an inactivated influenza vaccine. V usage is TRBV29-1 and J usage is TRBJ1-1, with D perhaps TRBD1 (5 bases). CDR3 in amino acids: CSVRGGTEAFF. CDR3 DNA sequence: TGCAGCGTAAGGGGAGGCACTGAAGCTTTCTTT. The complete variable domain, with remaining parts taken from reference TRBV29-1 and TRBJ1-1, reads SAVISQKPSRDICQRGTSLTIQCQVDSQVTMMFWYRQQPGQSLTLIATANQGSEATYESGFVIDKFPISRPNLTFSTLTVSNMSPEDSSIYLCSVRGGTEAFFGQGTRLTVV.